These 18 T cell receptor beta chains share one sample of origin, sequenced in a study of blood T cell repertoires in COVID-19. TCRdb keeps only in-frame clones here, not all; method: immunoSEQ multiplex PCR. The sample includes 200,000 or so clones, 80% to 85% of them seen just once. What was sequenced was PBMCs or T cells enriched from blood (not recorded which). Source of these receptors: a man in his forties or fifties who had recovered from COVID-19.

This chain links TRBV13 with TRBJ1-3; D gene uncertain. V dropped 0 bases and J dropped 5 bases, with 8 bases sitting between them. The CDR3 length is 14 residues. CDR1 and CDR2 (germline): PRHDT, FYEKMQ (reference sequence). CDR3 DNA: TGTGCCAGCAGCTTAGGTGGAGGGCGAAACACCATATATTTT. The encoded protein is CASSLGGGRNTIYF.

The gene calls are TRBV19 and TRBJ1-2; no reliable D call. The CDR3 runs 12 residues. Germline CDR1 LNHDA, CDR2 SQIVND (reference sequence). V was shortened by 4 bases and J by 4 bases, with 7 bases between the two germline ends. The CDR3 here is CASSTTVYGYTF. The CDR3 DNA is TGTGCCAGTAGTACTACAGTCTATGGCTACACCTTC. The variable domain in full, completed from reference TRBV19 and TRBJ1-2, reads DGGITQSPKYLFRKEGQNVTLSCEQNLNHDAMYWYRQDPGQGLRLIYYSQIVNDFQKGDIAEGYSVSREKKESFPLTVTSAQKNPTAFYLCASSTTVYGYTFGSGTRLTVV.

This chain links TRBV7-2 with TRBJ2-7; 15 bases line up with TRBD2. The CDR3 consists of 15 residues. V was pared by 5 bases and J by 8 bases, with 7 bases of the junction left unmatched. Germline V gene lookup returns CDR1 SGHTA and CDR2 FQGNSA. The CDR3 coding sequence is TGTGCCAGCAGCGACGGACTAGCGGGGGGGCCCAAGCAGTACTTC. Encoded protein: CASSDGLAGGPKQYF. Based on the CDR3 plus reference TRBV7-2 and TRBJ2-7, the full variable domain is GAGVSQSPSNKVTEKGKDVELRCDPISGHTALYWYRQSLGQGLEFLIYFQGNSAPDKSGLPSDRFSAERTGGSVSTLTIQRTQQEDSAVYLCASSDGLAGGPKQYFGPGTRLTVT.

The rearrangement uses TRBV6-5 and TRBJ2-1; 9 bases are a match to TRBD2. The CDR3 totals 16 residues. In germline, CDR1 is MNHEY, CDR2 SVGAGI. The trim removed 0 bases at V and 4 bases at J, leaving 4 bases unmatched. The DNA for the CDR3 is TGTGCCAGCAGTTACTCTCAGCGGGGGGCATACAATGAGCAGTTCTTC. As protein: CASSYSQRGAYNEQFF.

The chain employs TRBV19 and TRBJ1-5; 8 positions match TRBD1. The V gene end was trimmed by 6 bases and the J gene end by 2 bases; junction bases not matched to a gene: 3. This CDR3 contains 14 residues. Germline loops: CDR1 LNHDA, CDR2 SQIVND (reference sequence). CDR3 sequence: CASSKTGGNQPQHF. In DNA, the CDR3 is TGTGCCAGTAGCAAGACAGGGGGCAATCAGCCCCAGCATTTT.

The chain uses TRBV28 and TRBJ2-1, with D unresolved. V was shortened by 4 bases and J by 3 bases, with 13 bases between the two germline ends. The CDR3 sequence is 15 residues long. CDR1 is MDHEN, CDR2 SYDVKM, per germline. This CDR3 reads CASSSEYKYYNEQFF. The CDR3 nucleotides are TGTGCCAGCAGTTCGGAGTACAAATACTACAATGAGCAGTTCTTC.

This clone was seen a handful of times. The chain employs TRBV4-1 and TRBJ1-2; possibly TRBD1 for D (6 bases). Germline-derived CDR1 and CDR2 are MGHRA and YSYEKL. This CDR3 region has 14 residues. The V end lost 1 base, the J end lost 8 bases, and 14 bases lay between the germline ends. Here the CDR3 DNA reads TGCGCCAGCAGCCAAGCCCCAGGGGTAGGCGGCTACACCTTC. It codes for CASSQAPGVGGYTF.

V and J are TRBV4-2 and TRBJ1-2; D is unresolved. V lost 0 bases to trimming and J lost 4 bases, with 12 bases between them. The CDR3 extends over 15 amino acids. Germline assignment: CDR1 LGHNA and CDR2 YNFKEQ. This CDR3 is CASSQDRRTGYGYTF. DNA of the CDR3: TGTGCCAGCAGCCAAGATCGACGGACTGGCTATGGCTACACCTTC.

This sequence joins TRBV2 and TRBJ2-3; 9 bases are a match to TRBD1. Germline V gives CDR1 SNHLY, CDR2 FYNNEI. CDR3 length equals 14 residues. V dropped 5 bases and J dropped 3; count of bases not matched to a gene: 3. CDR3 sequence reads: CASSFGQGTDTQYF. Here the CDR3 DNA reads TGTGCCAGCAGTTTCGGACAGGGGACAGATACGCAGTATTTT.

The chain joins TRBV29-1 to TRBJ2-6; no clear D gene. CDR1 is SQVTM, CDR2 ANQGSEA, per germline. This CDR3 has 14 residues. Trimming removed 3 bases at V and 0 bases at J, with 6 bases between. In nucleotides, the CDR3 is TGCAGCGTTGATGCGAGCTCTGGGGCCAACGTCCTGACTTTC. Its protein is CSVDASSGANVLTF.

The chain couples TRBV27 to TRBJ2-3; 8 nucleotides match TRBD1. The V segment lost 10 bases and the J segment 6 bases; nucleotides outside the gene matches: 6. Per the germline V gene, CDR1 is MNHEY and CDR2 is SMNVEV (reference sequence). The CDR3 length is 12 residues. The DNA for the CDR3 is TGTGCCACCAGGACAGGGCTGGATACGCAGTATTTT. Protein: CATRTGLDTQYF.

The V and J genes are TRBV6-5 and TRBJ1-1; maybe TRBD1 (6 bases). Germline V lookup: CDR1 MNHEY, CDR2 SVGAGI. The CDR3 length is 14 residues. V lost 6 bases, J lost 5 bases, and 16 bases lay in between. The chain's CDR3 is CASRPTGLGTEAFF. CDR3 coding DNA: TGTGCCAGCAGGCCTACAGGGCTGGGAACTGAAGCTTTCTTT.

The genes are TRBV3-1 (or the pseudogene TRBV3-2) and TRBJ2-5; D is uncertain. Germline V gene lookup returns CDR1 LGHDT and CDR2 YNNKEL (reference sequence). The CDR3 runs 15 residues. Between the trimmed V and J ends, which lost 1 base and 9 bases, there was a span of 18 bases. The CDR3 nucleotides are TGTGCCAGCAGCCAAGCGGTCTGGGCCCTTGAGCCCCAGTACTTC. Translated: CASSQAVWALEPQYF.

CDR3 sequence (DNA): TGTGCCAGCAGCGGACAGGGGGCGGCTGGAAACACCATATATTTT. It yields the protein CASSGQGAAGNTIYF. The gene calls are TRBV7-2 and TRBJ1-3, with TRBD1 matching 11 bases. The CDR3 runs 15 residues. Germline loops: CDR1 SGHTA, CDR2 FQGNSA. With 5 bases clipped from V and 2 bases from J, the junction kept 2 bases outside the gene matches. Based on the CDR3 plus reference TRBV7-2 and TRBJ1-3, the full variable domain is GAGVSQSPSNKVTEKGKDVELRCDPISGHTALYWYRQSLGQGLEFLIYFQGNSAPDKSGLPSDRFSAERTGGSVSTLTIQRTQQEDSAVYLCASSGQGAAGNTIYFGEGSWLTVV.

The CDR3 bases are TGCAGCGTTGGGGCAGCCGCGAACACCGGGGAGCTGTTTTTT. This gives the protein CSVGAAANTGELFF. The V and J genes are TRBV29-1 and TRBJ2-2; no reliable D call. The CDR3 consists of 14 residues. V dropped 4 bases and J dropped 0 bases, with 9 bases sitting between them. Germline CDR1 is SQVTM and CDR2 is ANQGSEA.

The chain is built from TRBV10-1 and TRBJ2-5; 7 nucleotides line up with TRBD1. The J segment lost 4 bases and the V segment lost 6 bases, leaving 5 bases of the junction unmatched. Germline CDR1 is WNHNN and CDR2 is SYGVQD (reference sequence). CDR3 length: 13 residues. Written as DNA, the CDR3 is TGCGCCAGCAGCGCGACAGGGCTAGAGACCCAGTACTTC. Protein sequence: CASSATGLETQYF.

V gene TRBV12-3 or TRBV12-4 combines with J gene TRBJ2-7; perhaps TRBD2 as D (5 bases). V lost 3 bases and J lost 5, with 11 bases in between. The CDR3 runs 13 residues. CDR3 nucleotide sequence: TGTGCCAGCAGTTTCCTAGCTGTCGACGAGCAGTACTTC. It translates to CASSFLAVDEQYF.

V is TRBV5-1 and J is TRBJ2-3, with TRBD1 identical over 7 bases. The CDR3 totals 17 residues. Germline-derived CDR1 and CDR2 are SGHRS and YFSETQ. V lost 4 bases to trimming and J lost 2 bases; unmatched junction nucleotides: 13. For the CDR3, the DNA is TGCGCCAGCAGCCACCGGGGACAGCCCCTCCACACAGATACGCAGTATTTT. Encoded protein: CASSHRGQPLHTDTQYF.